The 20 T cell receptor beta chains listed next were all sequenced from one sample in a study of T cells in Graves' hyperthyroidism and ophthalmopathy (dated by TCRdb to the late 2010s). Library preparation employed multiplex PCR. The sequencer listed for this sample is Illumina HiSeq 2000. The TCR beta CDR3 regions were amplified from the RNA transcripts. The TCR CDR3 was subjected to a first round of RT-PCR using the HTBI primer set and the Qiagen OneStep RT-PCR kit. In TCRdb, the public reads were trimmed at Q25 with fastp and aligned with MiXCR, with productive beta chains retained. Entries are consolidated by CDR3 protein sequence, retaining the most common genes and DNA. This sample lists about 400,000 distinct CDR3 sequences; more than 12% were detected once. The ten largest make up 32% of the sample. Material: blood. These TCRs come from a woman under 40 with Graves' hyperthyroidism.

At least ten counts were recorded for this clonotype. The chain is built from TRBV2 and TRBJ2-3; D perhaps matches TRBD2 (6 bases). Germline loops: CDR1 SNHLY, CDR2 FYNNEI. The CDR3 consists of 17 residues. The V gene lost 6 bases and the J gene lost 0 bases, with 19 bases spanning the gap. The CDR3 DNA is TGTGCCAGCAGCCTCCGGAGGGCCGTACCTAGCACAGATACGCAGTATTTT. Translation gives CASSLRRAVPSTDTQYF.

This clonotype was observed at least ten times. The J gene is TRBJ2-1, the V gene TRBV4-2; TRBD2 matches at 7 bases. The CDR3 consists of 15 residues. Germline V gives CDR1 LGHNA, CDR2 YNFKEQ. V was clipped by 0 bases and J by 4 bases; unmatched bases: 3. The CDR3 DNA reads TGTGCCAGCAGCCAAGAACTAGCGTATTACAATGAGCAGTTCTTC. As protein: CASSQELAYYNEQFF.

V and J are TRBV28 and TRBJ1-5; D uncertain. The V gene's germline CDR1 is MDHEN and CDR2 SYDVKM. The CDR3 loop spans 15 amino acids. The V end lost 6 bases, the J end lost 1 base, and 13 bases lay between the germline ends. The CDR3 bases are TGTGCCAGCAGCGAAACGGAGGAGAGCAATCAGCCCCAGCATTTT. Protein: CASSETEESNQPQHF.

This clonotype showed up many times. The V and J genes are TRBV3-1 and TRBJ1-5, with TRBD1 identical over 7 bases. The germline V gene encodes CDR1 LGHDT and CDR2 YNNKEL (reference sequence). Germline trimming cut 4 bases from V and 3 bases from J; bases unmatched to any gene: 3. This CDR3 contains 14 residues. The CDR3 sequence: CASSRGTVNQPQHF. In DNA form, the CDR3 reads TGTGCCAGCAGCCGAGGGACAGTCAATCAGCCCCAGCATTTT.

The sample holds a few counts of this clonotype. The V and J genes are TRBV11-3 and TRBJ2-2; 15 positions match TRBD2. There are 17 residues in the CDR3. Germline CDR1 and CDR2: SGHNT and YENEEA. V lost 4 bases, J lost 6 bases, and 6 bases stayed unmatched. The DNA for the CDR3 is TGTGCCAGCAGCTGGGGACTAGCGGGAGGAGTGCCCGGGGAGCTGTTTTTT. As protein: CASSWGLAGGVPGELFF.

This clonotype was observed a few times. The chain uses TRBV3-1 and TRBJ2-6; no definite D call. This CDR3 is 16 amino acids long. Germline assignment: CDR1 LGHDT and CDR2 YNNKEL (reference sequence). Trimming removed 2 bases at V and 2 bases at J, with 10 bases between. Here the CDR3 reads CASSQSPRPGANVLTF. In DNA form, the CDR3 reads TGTGCCAGCAGCCAATCCCCCCGCCCTGGGGCCAACGTCCTGACTTTC.

The gene calls are TRBV19 and TRBJ2-5; 10 nucleotides align to TRBD2. The germline CDR1 and CDR2 sequences are LNHDA and SQIVND (reference sequence). The CDR3 is 16 amino acids. Trimming took 1 base from V and 3 from J; bases not matched to a gene: 5. CDR3 sequence reads: CASSIAGTSAKETQYF. DNA for the CDR3: TGTGCCAGTAGTATAGCTGGGACTAGCGCCAAAGAGACCCAGTACTTC.

This chain joins TRBV5-6 and TRBJ2-7; D might be TRBD2 (6 bases). This CDR3 region has 15 residues. Deletions cut 3 bases from V and 3 bases from J, with 16 bases between. Germline assignment: CDR1 SGHDT and CDR2 YYEEEE. DNA of the CDR3: TGTGCCAGCAGCTCGAAGTTGTGGAGGGACTACGAGCAGTACTTC. Translated, it gives CASSSKLWRDYEQYF.

The gene calls are TRBV15 and TRBJ2-7; unclear D gene. The V end was cut by 0 bases, the J end by 4 bases, with 10 bases between. The germline V gene encodes CDR1 LNHNV and CDR2 YYDKDF (reference sequence). CDR3 length: 14 residues. The CDR3 DNA follows: TGTGCCACCAGCAGAGATCAGGTTCAATACGAGCAGTACTTC. Its protein is CATSRDQVQYEQYF.

This clonotype was observed at least ten times. The chain combines TRBV18 with TRBJ2-7; D is unresolved. The V end lost 0 bases, the J end lost 2 bases, and 11 bases lay between the germline ends. CDR3 length: 15 amino acids. Germline V CDR1 and CDR2: KGHSH, LQKENI. CDR3 in amino acids: CASSPPPTAAYEQYF. The CDR3 nucleotides are TGTGCCAGCTCACCACCGCCCACTGCTGCCTACGAGCAGTACTTC.

This clonotype was recorded at least ten times. The J gene is TRBJ2-1, the V gene TRBV6-6; D could derive from TRBD1 or TRBD2 (7 bases each). Per the germline V gene, CDR1 is MNHNY and CDR2 is SVGAGI (reference sequence). Trimming stripped 0 bases from V and 8 bases from J, with 14 bases between. This CDR3 comprises 15 residues. The CDR3 loop is CASSYSAGGGYEQFF. DNA for the CDR3: TGTGCCAGCAGTTACTCGGCAGGGGGAGGGTATGAGCAGTTCTTC.

This clonotype was seen ten or more times. The chain couples TRBV27 to TRBJ1-5, with a possible D match to TRBD1 (5 bases). The CDR3 contains 15 residues. Looked up from germline, CDR1 is MNHEY and CDR2 is SMNVEV (reference sequence). V was clipped by 3 bases and J by 4 bases, with 13 bases between them. The CDR3: CASSLFIGGNQPQHF. As DNA, the CDR3 is TGTGCCAGCAGTTTGTTTATCGGGGGGAATCAGCCCCAGCATTTT.

The chain couples TRBV9 to TRBJ2-1; D is possibly TRBD2 (6 bases). Judging by the DNA end, TRBJ2-7 fits better; the J call may be wrong. Germline values: CDR1 SGDLS, CDR2 YYNGEE. CDR3 length: 14 residues. In DNA, the CDR3 is TGTGCCAGCAGCCCAGGGACTTTCGACAATGAGCAGTACTTC. Translated: CASSPGTFDNEQYF.

This clonotype was counted many times. V usage is TRBV5-4 and J usage is TRBJ2-3; 14 bases fit TRBD2. The CDR3 sequence is 15 residues long. The germline V gene has CDR1 SGHNT and CDR2 YYREEE (reference sequence). V shed 7 bases and J 5 bases; nucleotides not matched to a gene: 6. The CDR3: CASSPGLAGGDTQYF. DNA of the CDR3: TGTGCCAGCTCACCCGGACTAGCGGGAGGAGATACGCAGTATTTT.

This clonotype was seen many times. The rearrangement uses TRBV28 and TRBJ2-2; D might be TRBD2 (5 bases). The CDR3 runs to 14 residues. V lost 7 bases, J lost 7 bases, and 16 bases lay in between. The V gene's germline CDR1 is MDHEN and CDR2 SYDVKM. This CDR3 is CASNFGLLGGELFF. The CDR3 DNA is TGTGCCAGCAATTTCGGACTTTTGGGCGGGGAGCTGTTTTTT.

The gene calls are TRBV5-1 and TRBJ2-3; D might be TRBD1 or TRBD2, each matching 7 bases. The V and J ends lost 4 bases and 3 bases respectively, with 18 bases between them. CDR3 size: 16 residues. Germline CDR1 is SGHRS and CDR2 is YFSETQ. The CDR3 region is CASSPQGGVGTDTQYF. The CDR3 DNA reads TGCGCCAGCAGCCCTCAGGGGGGGGTCGGTACAGATACGCAGTATTTT. The full variable domain, its missing parts supplied by reference TRBV5-1 and TRBJ2-3, is KAGVTQTPRYLIKTRGQQVTLSCSPISGHRSVSWYQQTPGQGLQFLFEYFSETQRNKGNFPGRFSGRQFSNSRSEMNVSTLELGDSALYLCASSPQGGVGTDTQYFGPGTRLTVL.

This chain connects TRBV28 to TRBJ2-2; D gene uncertain. The CDR3 sequence is 16 residues long. V was shortened by 4 bases and J by 4 bases, with 16 bases between the two germline ends. CDR1 MDHEN and CDR2 SYDVKM come from the germline V gene. CDR3: CASSYRVDSSTGELFF. The CDR3 nucleotides are TGTGCCAGCAGTTACCGGGTTGACTCCTCCACCGGGGAGCTGTTTTTT.

This chain joins TRBV12-3 or TRBV12-4 and TRBJ2-4, with D unclear. V was clipped by 2 bases and J by 1 base, with 12 bases between them. The length of the CDR3 is 16 residues. CDR3 sequence: CASSLLSVGAKNIQYF. The CDR3, as DNA: TGTGCCAGCAGTTTACTTAGTGTAGGTGCCAAAAACATTCAGTACTTC.

In its sample, this clonotype was seen many times. The chain employs TRBV2 and TRBJ2-5, with D perhaps given as TRBD1 or TRBD2 (5 bases each). Trimming took 2 bases from V and 4 from J, leaving 11 bases between them. This CDR3 region has 14 residues. Germline V lookup: CDR1 SNHLY, CDR2 FYNNEI. CDR3 sequence (DNA): TGTGCCAGCAGTGAACAGGGAGTTCGAGAGACCCAGTACTTC. Protein product: CASSEQGVRETQYF.

This clonotype was observed a handful of times. The V gene is TRBV9, the J gene TRBJ2-6; 7 bases agree with TRBD1. The trim removed 4 bases at V and 3 bases at J, leaving 10 bases unmatched. CDR1 and CDR2 from the germline V gene are SGDLS and YYNGEE. This CDR3 comprises 17 residues. The CDR3 DNA follows: TGTGCCAGCAGCACCGAGGGGGCGCGGATTGGGGCCAACGTCCTGACTTTC. This codes for CASSTEGARIGANVLTF.